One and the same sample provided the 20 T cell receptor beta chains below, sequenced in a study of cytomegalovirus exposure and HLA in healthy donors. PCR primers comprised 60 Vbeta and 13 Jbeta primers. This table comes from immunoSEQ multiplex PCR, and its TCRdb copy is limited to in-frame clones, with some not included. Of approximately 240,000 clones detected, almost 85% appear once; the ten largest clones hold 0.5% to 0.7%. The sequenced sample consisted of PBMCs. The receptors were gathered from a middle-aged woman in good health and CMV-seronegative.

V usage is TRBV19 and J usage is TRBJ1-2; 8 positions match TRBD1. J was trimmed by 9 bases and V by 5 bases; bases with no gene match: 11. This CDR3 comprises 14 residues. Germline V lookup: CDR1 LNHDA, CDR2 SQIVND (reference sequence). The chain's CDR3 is CASSPTGDLLSYTF. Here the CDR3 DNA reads TGTGCCAGTAGTCCGACAGGGGATCTTCTAAGCTACACCTTC.

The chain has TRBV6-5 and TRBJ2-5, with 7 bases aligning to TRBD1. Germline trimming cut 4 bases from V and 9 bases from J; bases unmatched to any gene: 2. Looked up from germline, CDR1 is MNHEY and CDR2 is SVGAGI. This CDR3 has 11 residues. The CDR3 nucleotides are TGTGCCAGCAGTTTCGACAGGGCCCAGTACTTC. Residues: CASSFDRAQYF.

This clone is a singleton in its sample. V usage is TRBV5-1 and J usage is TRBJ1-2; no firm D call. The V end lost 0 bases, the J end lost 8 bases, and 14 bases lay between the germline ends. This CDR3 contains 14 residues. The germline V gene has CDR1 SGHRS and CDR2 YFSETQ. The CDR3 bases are TGCGCCAGCAGCTTGGAGTCAGGCGATGAGGGCTACACCTTC. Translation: CASSLESGDEGYTF.

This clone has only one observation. CDR3 DNA sequence: TGTGCCAGTAGTATAGGGATTGGCAGGGGCTCCTACAATGAGCAGTTCTTC. Translating gives CASSIGIGRGSYNEQFF. V is TRBV19 and J is TRBJ2-1; perhaps TRBD1 as D (6 bases). The V and J ends lost 1 base and 0 bases respectively, with 13 bases between them. Germline V lookup: CDR1 LNHDA, CDR2 SQIVND (reference sequence). The CDR3 runs 17 residues.

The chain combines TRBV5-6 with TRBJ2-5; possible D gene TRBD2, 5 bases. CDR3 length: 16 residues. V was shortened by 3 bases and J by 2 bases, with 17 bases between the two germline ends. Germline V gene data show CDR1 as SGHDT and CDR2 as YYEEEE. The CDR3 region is CASSSLPGTLQETQYF. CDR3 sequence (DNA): TGTGCCAGCAGCTCCTTACCGGGAACGCTACAAGAGACCCAGTACTTC.

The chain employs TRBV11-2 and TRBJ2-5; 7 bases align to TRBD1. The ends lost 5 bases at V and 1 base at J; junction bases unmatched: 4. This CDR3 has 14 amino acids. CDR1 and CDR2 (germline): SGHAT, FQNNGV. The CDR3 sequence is CASSAGTAQETQYF. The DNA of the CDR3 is TGTGCCAGCAGCGCCGGGACAGCCCAAGAGACCCAGTACTTC.

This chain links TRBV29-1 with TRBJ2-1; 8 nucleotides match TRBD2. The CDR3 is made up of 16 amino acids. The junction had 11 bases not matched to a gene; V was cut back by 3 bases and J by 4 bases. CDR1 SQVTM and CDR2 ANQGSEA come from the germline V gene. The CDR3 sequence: CSVEGLTSGEYNEQFF. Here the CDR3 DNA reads TGCAGCGTTGAGGGACTCACTAGCGGAGAATACAATGAGCAGTTCTTC.

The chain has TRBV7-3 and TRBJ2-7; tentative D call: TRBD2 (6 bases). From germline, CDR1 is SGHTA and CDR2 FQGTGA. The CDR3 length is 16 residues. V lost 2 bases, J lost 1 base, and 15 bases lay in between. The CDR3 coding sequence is TGTGCCAGCAGCTTAGGTCCGCCCCGGGGGTCCTACGAGCAGTACTTC. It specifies CASSLGPPRGSYEQYF.

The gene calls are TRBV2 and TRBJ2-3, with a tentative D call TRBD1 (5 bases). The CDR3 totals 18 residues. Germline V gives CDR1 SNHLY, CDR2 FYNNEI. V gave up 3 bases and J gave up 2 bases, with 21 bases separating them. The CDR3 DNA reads TGTGCCAGCAGTGAGTATGGTTCCCTAAGGGGCTACACAGATACGCAGTATTTT. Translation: CASSEYGSLRGYTDTQYF.

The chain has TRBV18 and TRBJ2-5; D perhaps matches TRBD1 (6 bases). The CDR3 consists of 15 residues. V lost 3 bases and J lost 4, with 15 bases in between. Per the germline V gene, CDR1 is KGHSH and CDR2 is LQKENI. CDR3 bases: TGTGCCAGCTCACCTTTCTGGACAGAAGGAGAGACCCAGTACTTC. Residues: CASSPFWTEGETQYF.

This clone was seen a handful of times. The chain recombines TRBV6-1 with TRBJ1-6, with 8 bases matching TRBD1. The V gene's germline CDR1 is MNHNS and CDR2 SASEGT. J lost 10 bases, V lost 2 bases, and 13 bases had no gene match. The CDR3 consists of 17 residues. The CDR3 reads CASSELPGGTGDSPLHF. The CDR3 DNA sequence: TGTGCCAGCAGTGAATTGCCAGGTGGGACAGGAGACTCACCCCTCCACTTT.

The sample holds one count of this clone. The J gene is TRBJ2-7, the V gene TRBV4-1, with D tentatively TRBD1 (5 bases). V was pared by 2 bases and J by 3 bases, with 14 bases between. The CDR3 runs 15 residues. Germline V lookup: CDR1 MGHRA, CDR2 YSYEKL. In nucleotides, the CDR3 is TGCGCCAGCAGCCAAACCAGGGCCTACCTCTACGAGCAGTACTTC. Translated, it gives CASSQTRAYLYEQYF.

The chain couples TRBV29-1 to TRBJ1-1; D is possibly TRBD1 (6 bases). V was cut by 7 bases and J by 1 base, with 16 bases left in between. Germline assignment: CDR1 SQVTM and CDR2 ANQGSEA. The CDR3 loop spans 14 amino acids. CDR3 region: CSAVGGPPNTEAFF. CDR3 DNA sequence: TGCAGCGCCGTGGGGGGGCCCCCGAACACTGAAGCTTTCTTT.

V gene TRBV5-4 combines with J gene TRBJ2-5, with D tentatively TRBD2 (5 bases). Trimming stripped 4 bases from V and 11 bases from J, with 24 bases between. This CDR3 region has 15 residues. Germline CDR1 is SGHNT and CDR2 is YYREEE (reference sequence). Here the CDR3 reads CASSPEGRAWGEQYF. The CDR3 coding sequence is TGTGCCAGCAGCCCCGAAGGGCGGGCCTGGGGAGAGCAGTACTTC. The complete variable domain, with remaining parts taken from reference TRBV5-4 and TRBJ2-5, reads ETGVTQSPTHLIKTRGQQVTLRCSSQSGHNTVSWYQQALGQGPQFIFQYYREEENGRGNFPPRFSGLQFPNYSSELNVNALELDDSALYLCASSPEGRAWGEQYFGPGTRLLVL.

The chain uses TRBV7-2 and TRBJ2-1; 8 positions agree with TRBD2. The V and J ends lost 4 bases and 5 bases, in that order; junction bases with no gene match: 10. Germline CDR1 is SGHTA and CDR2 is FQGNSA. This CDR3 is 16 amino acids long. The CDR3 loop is CASSSVGSGVHNEQFF. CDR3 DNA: TGTGCCAGCAGCTCAGTCGGTAGCGGGGTTCACAATGAGCAGTTCTTC. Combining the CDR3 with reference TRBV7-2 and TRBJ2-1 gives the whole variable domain GAGVSQSPSNKVTEKGKDVELRCDPISGHTALYWYRQSLGQGLEFLIYFQGNSAPDKSGLPSDRFSAERTGGSVSTLTIQRTQQEDSAVYLCASSSVGSGVHNEQFFGPGTRLTVL.

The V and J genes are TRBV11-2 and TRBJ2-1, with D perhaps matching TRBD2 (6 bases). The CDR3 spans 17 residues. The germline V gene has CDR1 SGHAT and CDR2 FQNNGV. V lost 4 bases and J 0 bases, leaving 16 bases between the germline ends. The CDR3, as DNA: TGTGCCAGCAGCTCCGGAGGGTGGCGGAGCTCCTACAATGAGCAGTTCTTC. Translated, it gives CASSSGGWRSSYNEQFF.

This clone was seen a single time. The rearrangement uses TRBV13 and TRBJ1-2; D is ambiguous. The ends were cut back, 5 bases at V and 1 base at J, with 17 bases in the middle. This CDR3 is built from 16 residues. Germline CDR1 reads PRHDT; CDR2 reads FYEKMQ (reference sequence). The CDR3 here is CASSLSLAASNYGYTF. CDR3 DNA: TGTGCCAGCAGCCTATCTTTGGCGGCTAGTAACTATGGCTACACCTTC.

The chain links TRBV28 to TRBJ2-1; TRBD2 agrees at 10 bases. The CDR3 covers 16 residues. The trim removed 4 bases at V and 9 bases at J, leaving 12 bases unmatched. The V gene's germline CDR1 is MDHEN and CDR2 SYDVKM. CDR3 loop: CASSSPRGAGGREQFF. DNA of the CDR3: TGTGCCAGCAGTTCCCCCCGGGGAGCGGGGGGGCGTGAGCAGTTCTTC.

The CDR3 coding sequence is TGTGCCAGCAGTGGACAGAACTACGAGCAGTACTTC. Protein sequence: CASSGQNYEQYF. This chain links TRBV2 with TRBJ2-7; a weak D match, TRBD1 (5 bases). V lost 4 bases to trimming and J lost 3 bases, with 7 bases between them. CDR3 length: 12 residues. CDR1 and CDR2 (germline): SNHLY, FYNNEI.

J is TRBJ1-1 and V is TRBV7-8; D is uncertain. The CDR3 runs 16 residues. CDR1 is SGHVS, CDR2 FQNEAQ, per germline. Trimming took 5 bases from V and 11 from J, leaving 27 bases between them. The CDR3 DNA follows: TGTGCCAGCAGCGCCCGGGCCCCCGAAGAAGTTAGCGGGGCTTTCTTT. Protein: CASSARAPEEVSGAFF.